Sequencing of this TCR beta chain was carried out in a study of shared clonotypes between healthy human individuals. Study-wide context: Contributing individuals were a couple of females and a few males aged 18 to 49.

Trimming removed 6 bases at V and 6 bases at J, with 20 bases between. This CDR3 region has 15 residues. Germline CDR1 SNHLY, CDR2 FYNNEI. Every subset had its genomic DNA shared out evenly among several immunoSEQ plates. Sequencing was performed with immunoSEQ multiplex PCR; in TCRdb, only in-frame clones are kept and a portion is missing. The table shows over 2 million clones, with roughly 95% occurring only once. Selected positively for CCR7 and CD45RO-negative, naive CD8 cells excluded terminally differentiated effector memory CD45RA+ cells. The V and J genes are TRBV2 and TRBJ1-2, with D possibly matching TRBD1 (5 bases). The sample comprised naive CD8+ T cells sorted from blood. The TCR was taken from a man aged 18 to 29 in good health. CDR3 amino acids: CASSDAPGWKNGYTF. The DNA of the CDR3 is TGTGCCAGCAGCGATGCTCCAGGGTGGAAAAATGGCTACACCTTC.